This T cell receptor beta chain was documented in a study of blood T cell repertoires in COVID-19. Whole-study context: Researchers got acute and convalescent COVID-19 samples from the United States, Italy and Spain. PBMCs, B-cell-depleted T cells, or T cells provided the cDNA or gDNA that made up the material.

Germline V lookup: CDR1 LGHDT, CDR2 YNNKEL (reference sequence). After removal of 0 bases from V and 5 bases from J, the junction contained 8 bases not matched to a gene. The CDR3 contains 16 residues. The authors' processing: From reference gene primer amplification, estimates of nucleated cell counts were derived. Sequenced by immunoSEQ multiplex PCR; TCRdb stores in-frame clones only, minus some. The V and J calls and clone size are taken from that table; D and trimming were inferred from the DNA. The profile shows 220,000 or so clones, 84% of them singletons. Sequenced material: peripheral blood. The chain links TRBV3-1 (or the pseudogene TRBV3-2) to TRBJ2-5, with 8 bases matching TRBD2. The TCR was taken from a young man with active or convalescent COVID-19. The CDR3 is CASSQDPGGAWETQYF. The CDR3 DNA is TGTGCCAGCAGCCAAGATCCGGGGGGGGCCTGGGAGACCCAGTACTTC.